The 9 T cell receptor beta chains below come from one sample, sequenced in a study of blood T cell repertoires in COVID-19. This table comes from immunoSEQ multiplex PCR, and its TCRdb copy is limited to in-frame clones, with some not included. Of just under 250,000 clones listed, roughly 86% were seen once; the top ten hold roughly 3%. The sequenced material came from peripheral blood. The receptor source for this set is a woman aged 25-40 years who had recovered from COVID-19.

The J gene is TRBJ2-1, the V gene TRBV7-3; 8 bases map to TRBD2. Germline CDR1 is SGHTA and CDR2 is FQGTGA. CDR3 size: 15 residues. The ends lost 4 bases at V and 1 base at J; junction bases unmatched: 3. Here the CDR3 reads CASSSSGGSYNEQFF. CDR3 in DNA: TGTGCCAGCAGCTCTTCGGGGGGGTCCTACAATGAGCAGTTCTTC.

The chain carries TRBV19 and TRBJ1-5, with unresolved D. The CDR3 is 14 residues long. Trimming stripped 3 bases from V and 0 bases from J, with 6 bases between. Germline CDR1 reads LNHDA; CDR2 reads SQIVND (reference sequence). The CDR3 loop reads CASSIGSSNQPQHF. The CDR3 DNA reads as TGTGCCAGTAGTATTGGGAGTAGCAATCAGCCCCAGCATTTT.

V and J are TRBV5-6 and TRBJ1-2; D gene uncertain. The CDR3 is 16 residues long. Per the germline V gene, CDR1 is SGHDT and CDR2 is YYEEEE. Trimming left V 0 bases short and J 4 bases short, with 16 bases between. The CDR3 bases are TGTGCCAGCAGCTTGGGGGAGCTTCACCGAAGCTATGGCTACACCTTC. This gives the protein CASSLGELHRSYGYTF.

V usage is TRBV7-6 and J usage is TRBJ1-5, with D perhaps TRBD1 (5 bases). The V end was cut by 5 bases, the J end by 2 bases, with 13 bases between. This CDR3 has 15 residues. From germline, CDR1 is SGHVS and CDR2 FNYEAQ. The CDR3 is CASSPGGGGNQPQHF. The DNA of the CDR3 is TGTGCCAGCAGCCCGGGGGGGGGAGGCAATCAGCCCCAGCATTTT. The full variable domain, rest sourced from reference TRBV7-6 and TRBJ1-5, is GAGVSQSPRYKVTKRGQDVALRCDPISGHVSLYWYRQALGQGPEFLTYFNYEAQQDKSGLPNDRFSAERPEGSISTLTIQRTEQRDSAMYRCASSPGGGGNQPQHFGDGTRLSIL.

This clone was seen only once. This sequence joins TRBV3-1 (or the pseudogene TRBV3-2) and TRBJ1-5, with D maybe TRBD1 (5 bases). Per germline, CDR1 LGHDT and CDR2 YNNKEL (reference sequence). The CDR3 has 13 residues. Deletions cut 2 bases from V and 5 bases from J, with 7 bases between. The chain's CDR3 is CASSQMTDQPQHF. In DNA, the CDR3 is TGTGCCAGCAGCCAAATGACAGATCAGCCCCAGCATTTT.

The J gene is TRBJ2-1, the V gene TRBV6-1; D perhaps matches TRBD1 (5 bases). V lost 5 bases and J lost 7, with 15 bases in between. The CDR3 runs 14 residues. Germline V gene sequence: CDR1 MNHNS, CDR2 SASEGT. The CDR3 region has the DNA TGTGCCAGCAGTTTTTTCAGGGTGGGGAATGAGCAGTTCTTC. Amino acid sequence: CASSFFRVGNEQFF.

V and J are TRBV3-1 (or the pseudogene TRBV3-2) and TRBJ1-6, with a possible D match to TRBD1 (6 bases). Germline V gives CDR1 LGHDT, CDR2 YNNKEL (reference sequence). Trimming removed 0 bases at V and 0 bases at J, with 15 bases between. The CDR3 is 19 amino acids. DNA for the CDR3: TGTGCCAGCAGCCAAGATTCCGATGGACAGAGCTCCTATAATTCACCCCTCCACTTT. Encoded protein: CASSQDSDGQSSYNSPLHF.

The chain's CDR3 is CASSLAPSFEETQYF. The CDR3 DNA follows: TGCGCCAGCAGCCTAGCACCTAGTTTCGAAGAGACCCAGTACTTC. The V and J genes are TRBV5-1 and TRBJ2-5; tentatively, D is TRBD2 (5 bases). CDR3 size: 15 residues. Germline V lookup: CDR1 SGHRS, CDR2 YFSETQ. V was shortened by 4 bases and J by 3 bases, with 16 bases between the two germline ends.

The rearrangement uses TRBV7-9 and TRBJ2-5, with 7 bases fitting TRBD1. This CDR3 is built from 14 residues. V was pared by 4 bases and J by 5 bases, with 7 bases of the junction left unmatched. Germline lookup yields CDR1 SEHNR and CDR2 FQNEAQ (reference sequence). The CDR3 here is CASSSPRGFETQYF. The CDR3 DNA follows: TGTGCCAGCAGCTCCCCCAGGGGGTTCGAGACCCAGTACTTC. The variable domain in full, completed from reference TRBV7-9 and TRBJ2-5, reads DTGVSQNPRHKITKRGQNVTFRCDPISEHNRLYWYRQTLGQGPEFLTYFQNEAQLEKSRLLSDRFSAERPKGSFSTLEIQRTEQGDSAMYLCASSSPRGFETQYFGPGTRLLVL.